This T cell receptor beta chain originates from a study of siplizumab effects on memory and regulatory T cells (dated by TCRdb to the late 2010s). In the study overall: Paired mixed lymphocyte reactions were run with siplizumab at approximately 0.97 ug/mL and without drug, across about 8 responder-stimulator pairs. The study examined how the anti-CD2 antibody siplizumab affects alloreactive T-cell subsets in allogeneic mixed lymphocyte reactions built from human PBMCs. The full study reports these points: Among mappable alloreactive CD4+ clones, an average Treg-derived fraction of over 60% was observed with siplizumab, compared with roughly 25% in control reactions. Sequences below about 10^-5 frequency were poorly captured, so only a minor fraction of alloreactive clones could be mapped to unstimulated subsets. Roughly 75-95% of proliferating CD4+ or CD8+ clones could not be assigned a naive or memory phenotype. Unstimulated naive T cells appeared to be more diverse than memory T cells, and naive cells seemed to make a substantial contribution to the alloresponse. The suppressive function of proliferating Tregs from siplizumab cultures was not functionally confirmed. The cumulative frequency of alloreactive sequences traceable to unstimulated CD4+ memory T cells was significantly reduced by siplizumab.

V trim: 7 bases; J trim: 4 bases; unmatched bases: 13. From its cysteine to its phenylalanine, the CDR3 spans 17 amino acids. Just CDR3 DNA is preserved here, 51 bases in frame from base 1. The germline V gene provides CDR1 SNHLY and CDR2 FYNNEI. Concerning this clone: It lacks a known antigen. Base qualities are not provided; no much larger clone lies one nucleotide away.

Mixed lymphocyte reaction cells were cocultured at 37°C for roughly six days. After responder PBMCs were labelled with CFSE and stimulator PBMCs with Violet Dye, the two populations were combined at a 1:1 ratio. Sorted unstimulated T cells and proliferating T cells recovered from mixed lymphocyte reactions were subjected to TCRbeta CDR3 sequencing. Fresh whole blood from approximately ten HLA-typed healthy donors was used to isolate PBMCs. After the mixed lymphocyte reaction, proliferating CFSE-low responder T cells were FACS-sorted for TCR sequencing. The library was made by the immunoSEQ multiplex PCR assay. Roughly 100,000 TCR templates per sample were assayed on the deep sequencing platform. Genomic DNA extracted from sorted T cells was used for TCRbeta CDR3 sequencing. In the source study's methods: The R programming language was used for clonal analysis of TCRbeta CDR3 data. Unstimulated samples were compared with post-reaction CFSE-low samples to define alloreactive CD4+ and CD8+ clones. Regulatory or non-regulatory origin was assigned to alloreactive CD4+ clones by matching of sequences to sorted unstimulated Treg and non-Treg repertoires. TCRdb limited this immuneACCESS table to in-frame rearrangements with V and J called. A share of clones is missing; checked studies link under half to unresolved V genes, and the rest is unexplained. That table gives V, J and clone size, and the DNA gave D and trimming. This sample is represented by about 14,000 clones; 49% of them were singletons. The ten largest clonotypes hold roughly 9.5% of the sample.

This receptor was taken from a human donor in good health; the cells came from an allogeneic mixed lymphocyte reaction. Sequenced input: CFSE-low (dividing) CD4+ T cells sorted from an allogeneic mixed lymphocyte reaction. The chain employs TRBV2 and TRBJ2-5; 12 junctional bases match TRBD2. The DNA is as follows: TGTGCCAGCAACGGCCCTAGCGGGGGGGAATATCGAGAGACCCAGTACTTC. It is translated as CASNGPSGGEYRETQYF.